The 27 T cell receptor beta chains presented below share a single source sample, sequenced in a study of blood T cell repertoires in COVID-19. Data came from immunoSEQ multiplex PCR; TCRdb stores just in-frame clones and leaves some out. The sample holds over 60,000 clones; 89% are singletons and the top ten take about 9.1%. Sequenced sample: peripheral blood. The source of these receptors is a man older than 75 with acute or convalescent COVID-19.

The chain uses TRBV5-5 and TRBJ1-2; TRBD1 matches 8 bases. V was pared by 0 bases and J by 6 bases, with 10 bases of the junction left unmatched. This CDR3 is built from 16 residues. Per the germline V gene, CDR1 is SGHKS and CDR2 is YYEKEE (reference sequence). CDR3 sequence reads: CASSLDLRGRKDGYTF. The CDR3 coding sequence is TGTGCCAGCAGCTTGGACCTCAGGGGGCGCAAGGATGGCTACACCTTC. The full variable domain, rest sourced from reference TRBV5-5 and TRBJ1-2, is DAGVTQSPTHLIKTRGQQVTLRCSPISGHKSVSWYQQVLGQGPQFIFQYYEKEERGRGNFPDRFSARQFPNYSSELNVNALLLGDSALYLCASSLDLRGRKDGYTFGSGTRLTVV.

The genes are TRBV30 and TRBJ1-2; TRBD1 is a possible D gene (6 bases). The CDR3 loop spans 14 amino acids. V was shortened by 6 bases and J by 7 bases, with 21 bases between the two germline ends. CDR1 is GTSNPN, CDR2 SVGIG, per germline (reference sequence). CDR3 nucleotide sequence: TGTGCCTGCCCACTACAGGGTTCTCTTAGTGGCTACACCTTC. Translation gives CACPLQGSLSGYTF. The full variable domain, in which reference TRBV30 and TRBJ1-2 provide the parts outside the CDR3, is SQTIHQWPATLVQPVGSPLSLECTVEGTSNPNLYWYRQAAGRGLQLLFYSVGIGQISSEVPQNLSASRPQDRQFILSSKKLLLSDSGFYLCACPLQGSLSGYTFGSGTRLTVV.

This chain links TRBV30 with TRBJ2-7; 14 bases are a match to TRBD2. Losses at the gene ends were 0 bases for V and 1 base for J; bases not matched to a gene: 2. The CDR3 is 16 residues long. Germline loops: CDR1 GTSNPN, CDR2 SVGIG (reference sequence). CDR3 coding DNA: TGTGCCTGGAGTGTAGGGACTAGCGGGAGTTCCTACGAGCAGTACTTC. Its protein product is CAWSVGTSGSSYEQYF.

The genes are TRBV4-1 and TRBJ1-6, with no clear D. CDR1 MGHRA and CDR2 YSYEKL come from the germline V gene. This CDR3 is built from 15 residues. Trimming shortened V by 6 bases and J by 7 bases, and 16 bases separated the two germline ends. The CDR3 protein is CASRWTEGSNSPLHF. DNA for the CDR3: TGCGCCAGCAGATGGACGGAGGGTTCCAATTCACCCCTCCACTTT.

The rearrangement links TRBV25-1 to TRBJ2-7, with 7 bases fitting TRBD1. Per the germline V gene, CDR1 is MGHDK and CDR2 is SYGVNS. V shed 5 bases, J shed 3 bases, and the junction held 7 bases outside the gene matches. CDR3 size: 14 residues. The CDR3 sequence: CASSQGGKGYEQYF. As DNA, the CDR3 is TGTGCCAGCAGTCAAGGGGGCAAAGGCTACGAGCAGTACTTC.

The chain couples TRBV4-1 to TRBJ2-7; possibly TRBD1 for D (5 bases). CDR1 and CDR2 from the germline V gene are MGHRA and YSYEKL. Trimming pared 1 base from V and 6 bases from J, leaving 16 bases between. The CDR3 extends over 15 amino acids. The CDR3 bases are TGCGCCAGCAGCCAAGGAACACAGGTACCTGGCGAGCAGTACTTC. It translates to CASSQGTQVPGEQYF.

V is TRBV9 and J is TRBJ2-1; TRBD2 is a possible D gene (5 bases). CDR3 size: 14 residues. CDR1 is SGDLS and CDR2 is YYNGEE in the germline V gene. Trimming removed 1 base from V and 5 bases from J, with 10 bases in between. CDR3 coding DNA: TGTGCCAGCAGCGTAAGAGCGGCCGACAATGAGCAGTTCTTC. It is translated as CASSVRAADNEQFF.

V gene TRBV7-9 combines with J gene TRBJ2-3; 10 nucleotides line up with TRBD2. The germline V gene has CDR1 SEHNR and CDR2 FQNEAQ (reference sequence). This CDR3 has 17 residues. J gave up 1 base and V 6 bases, and 10 bases lay outside the gene matches. CDR3 sequence reads: CASSRLAGEWGTDTQYF. In nucleotides, the CDR3 is TGTGCCAGCAGTCGGCTAGCGGGAGAGTGGGGCACAGATACGCAGTATTTT. The whole variable domain, remainder taken from reference TRBV7-9 and TRBJ2-3, is DTGVSQNPRHKITKRGQNVTFRCDPISEHNRLYWYRQTLGQGPEFLTYFQNEAQLEKSRLLSDRFSAERPKGSFSTLEIQRTEQGDSAMYLCASSRLAGEWGTDTQYFGPGTRLTVL.

The gene calls are TRBV5-1 and TRBJ2-7; D is perhaps TRBD1 (6 bases). The CDR3 length is 15 residues. Trimming took 0 bases from V and 5 from J, leaving 15 bases between them. Germline lookup yields CDR1 SGHRS and CDR2 YFSETQ. CDR3: CASSLGTVPSNEQYF. The CDR3 DNA follows: TGCGCCAGCAGCTTGGGGACAGTTCCTTCGAACGAGCAGTACTTC.

This clone appeared a few times. V gene TRBV6-5 combines with J gene TRBJ2-7; a weak D match, TRBD1 (6 bases). CDR3 length: 14 amino acids. The ends were cut back, 4 bases at V and 0 bases at J, with 10 bases in the middle. Germline assignment: CDR1 MNHEY and CDR2 SVGAGI. The CDR3 DNA reads TGTGCCAGCAGTTTGGACAGTTACTCCTACGAGCAGTACTTC. Translation: CASSLDSYSYEQYF.

A single count supports this clone. V is TRBV6-5 and J is TRBJ1-2; no definite D call. Germline lookup yields CDR1 MNHEY and CDR2 SVGAGI. The V and J ends lost 6 bases and 8 bases respectively, with 10 bases between them. There are 11 residues in the CDR3. The DNA of the CDR3 is TGTGCCAGCAGATCTTCTTTCGGCTACACCTTC. Translation gives CASRSSFGYTF.

The chain uses TRBV7-8 and TRBJ1-1; D not certain. The germline gives CDR1 SGHVS, CDR2 FQNEAQ. The V gene lost 5 bases and the J gene lost 0 bases, with 16 bases spanning the gap. This CDR3 is 16 amino acids long. CDR3 nucleotide sequence: TGTGCCAGCAGCCAGGAGGCAAGGAGGATGAACACTGAAGCTTTCTTT. Translated, it gives CASSQEARRMNTEAFF.

This clone is a singleton in its sample. V gene TRBV3-1 (or the pseudogene TRBV3-2) combines with J gene TRBJ2-7; 11 bases are shared with TRBD1. The CDR3 is 14 amino acids. From germline, CDR1 is LGHDT and CDR2 YNNKEL (reference sequence). V lost 4 bases to trimming and J lost 7 bases; unmatched junction nucleotides: 6. Written as DNA, the CDR3 is TGTGCCAGCAGCCTCTGGGACAGGGGGGTAGAGCAGTACTTC. It yields the protein CASSLWDRGVEQYF.

The table lists this clone with a few counts. This chain uses TRBV27 with TRBJ2-1; D may be TRBD2 (5 bases). The CDR3 has 14 residues. The germline V gene encodes CDR1 MNHEY and CDR2 SMNVEV (reference sequence). The V end was cut by 5 bases, the J end by 0 bases, with 8 bases between. In DNA, the CDR3 is TGTGCCAGCAGTCGGGGATTCTCCTACAATGAGCAGTTCTTC. This sequence encodes CASSRGFSYNEQFF.

The chain recombines TRBV15 with TRBJ1-5; D call uncertain. Trimming left V 5 bases short and J 2 bases short, with 10 bases between. The CDR3 is 14 residues long. Germline CDR1 reads LNHNV; CDR2 reads YYDKDF (reference sequence). CDR3 sequence reads: CATSGREGNQPQHF. The CDR3 region has the DNA TGTGCCACCAGCGGACGGGAAGGCAATCAGCCCCAGCATTTT.

The CDR3 DNA follows: TGTGCCAGTAGTAGCGGGGGGGCCGTAGAATATGAGCAGTTCTTC. Protein product: CASSSGGAVEYEQFF. This chain links TRBV19 with TRBJ2-1; 9 bases are a match to TRBD2. The CDR3 consists of 15 residues. The junction had 9 bases not matched to a gene; V was cut back by 4 bases and J by 8 bases. Germline V gives CDR1 LNHDA, CDR2 SQIVND (reference sequence).

The chain recombines TRBV5-6 with TRBJ1-3; maybe TRBD1 (6 bases). CDR3 length: 15 amino acids. With 1 base removed from V and 6 bases from J, the gap between germline ends came to 14 bases. Germline CDR1 and CDR2: SGHDT and YYEEEE. Here the CDR3 DNA reads TGTGCCAGCAGCTTGTGGGGGCACACCACAAACACCATATATTTT. Its translation is CASSLWGHTTNTIYF.

The V and J genes are TRBV30 and TRBJ1-1; D might be TRBD1 (5 bases). V was shortened by 0 bases and J by 4 bases, with 9 bases between the two germline ends. Germline V lookup: CDR1 GTSNPN, CDR2 SVGIG (reference sequence). The CDR3 contains 13 residues. CDR3 sequence (DNA): TGTGCCTGGAGTGTCGGGGGGACCACTGAAGCTTTCTTT. Protein: CAWSVGGTTEAFF.

The V gene is TRBV19, the J gene TRBJ1-5, with D hard to call. In germline, CDR1 is LNHDA, CDR2 SQIVND (reference sequence). The V end was cut by 3 bases, the J end by 2 bases, with 11 bases between. The CDR3 is 15 residues long. The chain's CDR3 is CASSMGRRGNQPQHF. The CDR3, as DNA: TGTGCCAGTAGTATGGGAAGGAGGGGCAATCAGCCCCAGCATTTT.

The J gene is TRBJ2-3, the V gene TRBV2; the match to TRBD2 covers 16 bases. V lost 4 bases to trimming and J lost 6 bases; unmatched junction nucleotides: 7. The CDR3 spans 17 residues. Germline V gives CDR1 SNHLY, CDR2 FYNNEI. The CDR3 loop is CASSGGLAGGPADTQYF. The DNA of the CDR3 is TGTGCCAGCAGTGGGGGACTAGCGGGAGGGCCGGCGGATACGCAGTATTTT. Full variable domain (rest looked up from reference TRBV2 and TRBJ2-3): EPEVTQTPSHQVTQMGQEVILRCVPISNHLYFYWYRQILGQKVEFLVSFYNNEISEKSEIFDDQFSVERPDGSNFTLKIRSTKLEDSAMYFCASSGGLAGGPADTQYFGPGTRLTVL.

This chain connects TRBV28 to TRBJ2-1, with 14 bases lining up with TRBD2. Trimming removed 5 bases from V and 3 bases from J; junction bases left unmatched: 9. This CDR3 comprises 18 residues. Germline V lookup: CDR1 MDHEN, CDR2 SYDVKM. CDR3 loop: CASSPPATSGGVYNEQFF. The CDR3 nucleotides read TGTGCCAGCAGTCCGCCCGCGACTAGCGGGGGGGTCTACAATGAGCAGTTCTTC.

The V and J genes are TRBV3-1 (or the pseudogene TRBV3-2) and TRBJ1-5; 8 bases fit TRBD1. This CDR3 is 14 amino acids long. Per germline, CDR1 LGHDT and CDR2 YNNKEL (reference sequence). V lost 4 bases, J lost 3 bases, and 2 bases stayed unmatched. The DNA of the CDR3 is TGTGCCAGCAGCCCGACAGGGGCCAATCAGCCCCAGCATTTT. This sequence encodes CASSPTGANQPQHF.

The chain carries TRBV5-1 and TRBJ1-4, with D unclear. The CDR3 is 12 amino acids. V lost 4 bases and J 8 bases, leaving 9 bases between the germline ends. Germline values: CDR1 SGHRS, CDR2 YFSETQ. The CDR3 spells CASSADSEKLFF. The CDR3, as DNA: TGCGCCAGCAGCGCTGACTCAGAAAAACTGTTTTTT.

This CDR3 is CATSDFLGRYNEQFF. In DNA, the CDR3 is TGTGCCACCAGTGATTTTCTGGGGCGCTACAATGAGCAGTTCTTC. The V call is TRBV24-1, the J call TRBJ2-1; D possibly corresponds to TRBD1 (5 bases). The CDR3 is made up of 15 amino acids. With 1 base removed from V and 3 bases from J, the gap between germline ends came to 9 bases. Looked up from germline, CDR1 is KGHDR and CDR2 is SFDVKD.

V and J are TRBV3-1 (or the pseudogene TRBV3-2) and TRBJ2-5, with a tentative D call TRBD2 (6 bases). Germline V gene data show CDR1 as LGHDT and CDR2 as YNNKEL (reference sequence). Trimming shortened V by 4 bases and J by 4 bases, and 13 bases separated the two germline ends. The CDR3 loop spans 14 amino acids. CDR3 sequence reads: CASSLLAGTETQYF. The CDR3 DNA reads TGTGCCAGCAGCCTACTAGCTGGAACAGAGACCCAGTACTTC.

The rearrangement links TRBV10-1 to TRBJ1-1; 7 nucleotides match TRBD1. Germline trimming cut 4 bases from V and 7 bases from J; bases unmatched to any gene: 3. The CDR3 contains 12 residues. Germline values: CDR1 WNHNN, CDR2 SYGVQD (reference sequence). The CDR3 sequence is CASSGDRLEAFF. CDR3 sequence (DNA): TGCGCCAGCAGTGGGGACAGACTTGAAGCTTTCTTT.

The chain couples TRBV7-9 to TRBJ2-1; 7 nucleotides agree with TRBD2. V was pared by 3 bases and J by 0 bases, with 5 bases of the junction left unmatched. The CDR3 is 16 residues long. The germline V gene encodes CDR1 SEHNR and CDR2 FQNEAQ (reference sequence). CDR3 bases: TGTGCCAGCAGCTTCGGGACTACCCTCTCCTACAATGAGCAGTTCTTC. This sequence encodes CASSFGTTLSYNEQFF.